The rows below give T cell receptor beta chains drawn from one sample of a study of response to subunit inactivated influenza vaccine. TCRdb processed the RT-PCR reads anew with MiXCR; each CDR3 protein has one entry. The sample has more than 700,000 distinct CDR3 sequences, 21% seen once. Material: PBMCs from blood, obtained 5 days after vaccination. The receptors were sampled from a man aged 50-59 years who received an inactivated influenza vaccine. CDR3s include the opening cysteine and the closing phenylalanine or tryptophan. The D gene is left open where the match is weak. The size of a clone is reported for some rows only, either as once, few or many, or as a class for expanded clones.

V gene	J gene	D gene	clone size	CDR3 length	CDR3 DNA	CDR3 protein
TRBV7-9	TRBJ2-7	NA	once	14	TGTGCCAGCACTGGTAGGGGTTCCATCGACGAGCAGTACTTC	CASTGRGSIDEQYF
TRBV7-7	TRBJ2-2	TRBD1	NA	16	TGTGCCAGCAGCCAAACAGGGGGCGCGGTTTTCGGGGAGCTGTTTTTT	CASSQTGGAVFGELFF
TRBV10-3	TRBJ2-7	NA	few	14	TGTGCCATCAGTGAGTCAGGGGCCTCCTACGAGCAGTACTTC	CAISESGASYEQYF
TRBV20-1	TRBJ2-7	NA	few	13	TGCAGTGCCAGACGGTACAGGGCCCACGAGCAGTACTTC	CSARRYRAHEQYF
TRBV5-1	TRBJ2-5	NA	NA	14	TGCGCCAGCAGCTTGGTGCCGGAATGGGGGACCCAGTACTTC	CASSLVPEWGTQYF
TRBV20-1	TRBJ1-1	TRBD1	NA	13	TGCAGTGCTAGAGAGGTAGGGGGCGGGCGTGCTTTCTTT	CSAREVGGGRAFF
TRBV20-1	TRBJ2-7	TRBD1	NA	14	TGCAGTGCTAGCGTATTCGGGACAGGATACGAGCAGTACTTC	CSASVFGTGYEQYF
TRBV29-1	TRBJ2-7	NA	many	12	TGCAGCGTTGTAGGAGGATCCTACGAGCAGTACTTC	CSVVGGSYEQYF
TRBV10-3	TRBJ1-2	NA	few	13	TGTGCCATCAGTGAAGCGACAGCACGTGGCTACACCTTC	CAISEATARGYTF
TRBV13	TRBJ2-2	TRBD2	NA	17	TGTGCCAGCAGCTTAGCGGGCGGGGGTCCCTTCACCGGGGAGCTGTTTTTT	CASSLAGGGPFTGELFF
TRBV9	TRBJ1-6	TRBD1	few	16	TGTGCCAGCAGCGTGGAGGGACAGGGGGCAAATTCACCCCTCCACTTT	CASSVEGQGANSPLHF
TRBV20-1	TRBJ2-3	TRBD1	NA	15	TGCAGTGCTAGGATGCACAGGGGATTCACAGATACGCAGTATTTT	CSARMHRGFTDTQYF
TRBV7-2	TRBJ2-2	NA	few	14	TGTGCCAGCAGCACCCGAGCGGAGGGCGGGGAGCTGTTTTTT	CASSTRAEGGELFF
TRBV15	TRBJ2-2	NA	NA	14	TGTGCCACCAGCAGAGGGACTTCTACCGGGGAGCTGTTTTTT	CATSRGTSTGELFF
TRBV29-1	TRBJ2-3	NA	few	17	TGCAGCGTTGATGGGACGGCGGGTGGCAAAAGCACAGATACGCAGTATTTT	CSVDGTAGGKSTDTQYF
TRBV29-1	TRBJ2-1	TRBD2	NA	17	TGCAGCGTTGAAGATCCGCCTGCGGGAGGCACTGACAATGAGCAGTTCTTC	CSVEDPPAGGTDNEQFF
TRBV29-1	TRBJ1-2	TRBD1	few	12	TGCAGCGTTGAGGACAGGGGGCCCGGCTACACCTTC	CSVEDRGPGYTF
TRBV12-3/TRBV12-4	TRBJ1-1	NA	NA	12	TGTGCCAGCAGTTGGGGCGCCCTTGAAGCTTTCTTT	CASSWGALEAFF
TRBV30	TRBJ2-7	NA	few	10	TGTGCACTGGACAGTTACGAGCAGTACTTC	CALDSYEQYF
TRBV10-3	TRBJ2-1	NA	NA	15	TGTGCCATCAGTGAGGGTAGCGGAGGCCTCAATGAGCAGTTCTTC	CAISEGSGGLNEQFF
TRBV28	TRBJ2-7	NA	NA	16	TGTGCCAGCAGTCTACTGGGCCTTTCCCACTCCTACGAGCAGTACTTC	CASSLLGLSHSYEQYF
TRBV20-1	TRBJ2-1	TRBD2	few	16	TGCAGTGCTATTAGCCCTACTAGCGGGAGGATCAATGAGCAGTTCTTC	CSAISPTSGRINEQFF
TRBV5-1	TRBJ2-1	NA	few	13	TGCGCCAGCAGCTTGGCAGCTGACAATGAGCAGTTCTTC	CASSLAADNEQFF
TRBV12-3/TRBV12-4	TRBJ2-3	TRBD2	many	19	TGTGCCAGCAGTTTTTTTCCTAGCGGGAGACGGGATCGCACAGATACGCAGTATTTT	CASSFFPSGRRDRTDTQYF
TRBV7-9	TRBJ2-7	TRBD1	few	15	TGTGCCAGCAGCCCCGACCGGGACAGAACCTACGAGCAGTACTTC	CASSPDRDRTYEQYF
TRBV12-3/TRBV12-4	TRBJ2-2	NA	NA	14	TGTGCCAGCACCATGTTGGCTTACACCGGGGAGCTGTTTTTT	CASTMLAYTGELFF
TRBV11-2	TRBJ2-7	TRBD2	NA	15	TGTGCCAGCAGCTCGGTGAAGCGGGGGGCCTACGAGCAGTACTTC	CASSSVKRGAYEQYF
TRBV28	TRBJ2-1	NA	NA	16	TGTGCCAGCAGTTTAAATATAGCGCCATCAACCATCAAACTGTTCTTC	CASSLNIAPSTIKLFF
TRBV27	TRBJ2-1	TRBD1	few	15	TGTGCCAGCAGTTCCTGGGACAGGGGTTATAATGAGCAGTTCTTC	CASSSWDRGYNEQFF
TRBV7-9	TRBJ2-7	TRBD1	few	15	TGTGCCAGCAGCTTGACAGGGGGTGACTCCTACGAGCAGTACTTC	CASSLTGGDSYEQYF
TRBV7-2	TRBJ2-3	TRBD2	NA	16	TGTGCCAGCAAGGGAGCGGGGGGCGTGGTTACAGATACGCAGTATTTT	CASKGAGGVVTDTQYF
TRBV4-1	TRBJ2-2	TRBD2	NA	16	TGCGCCAGCAGCCAAGTGACGGGCGGGAGGACCGGGGAGCTGTTTTTT	CASSQVTGGRTGELFF
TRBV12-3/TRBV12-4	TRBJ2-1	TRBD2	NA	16	TGTGCCAGCAGACGCCCGGGACTAGGGGACGATAATGAGCAGTTCTTC	CASRRPGLGDDNEQFF
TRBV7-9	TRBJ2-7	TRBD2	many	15	TGTGCCAGCAGCTCCTCCGGGACTACTTATTACGAGCAGTACTTC	CASSSSGTTYYEQYF
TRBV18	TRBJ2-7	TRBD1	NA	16	TGTGCCAGCTCACCCACACCCCGAGACAGGGCCTACGAGCAGTACTTC	CASSPTPRDRAYEQYF
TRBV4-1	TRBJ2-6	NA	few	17	TGCGCCAGCAGCCAAGAGTCGGGGCCGTTTGGGGCCAACGTCCTGACTTTC	CASSQESGPFGANVLTF
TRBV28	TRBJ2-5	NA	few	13	TGTGCCAGCAGAGGAGGGGGCCAAGAGACCCAGTACTTC	CASRGGGQETQYF
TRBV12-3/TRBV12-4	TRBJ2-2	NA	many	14	TGTGCCAGCAGTCCCTACGCAGTCACCGGGGAGCTGTTTTTT	CASSPYAVTGELFF
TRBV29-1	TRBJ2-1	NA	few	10	TGCAGCGTTGTAGGTCATGAGCAGTTCTTC	CSVVGHEQFF
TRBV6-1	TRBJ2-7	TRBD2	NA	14	TGTGCCAGTTCGCTAGCGGGGGGGATCTGGGAGCAGTACTTC	CASSLAGGIWEQYF
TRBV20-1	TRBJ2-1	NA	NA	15	TGCAGTGCTAGAGATCGAGTGGGCGCGGGGAATGAGCAGTTCTTC	CSARDRVGAGNEQFF
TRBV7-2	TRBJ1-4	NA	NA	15	TGTGCCAGCAGCTTAAGGGGCAGACCCAATGAAAAACTGTTTTTT	CASSLRGRPNEKLFF
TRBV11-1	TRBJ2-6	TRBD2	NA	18	TGTGCCAGCAGCTTATTCGGGACTAGCGTATCTGGGGCCAACGTCCTGACTTTC	CASSLFGTSVSGANVLTF
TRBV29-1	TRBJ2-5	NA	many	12	TGCAGCGTTGGTAGGCAGGGAGAGACCCAGTACTTC	CSVGRQGETQYF
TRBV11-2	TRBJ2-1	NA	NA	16	TGTGCCAGCAGCTTATCGCGTAGGTGGGGGGCGGGTGAGCAGTTCTTC	CASSLSRRWGAGEQFF
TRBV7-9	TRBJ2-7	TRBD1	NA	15	TGTGCCAGCAGCCCTGGACAGGGGGCGTTAAACGAGCAGTACTTC	CASSPGQGALNEQYF
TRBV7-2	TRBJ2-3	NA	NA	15	TGTGCCAGCAGCTTCGGCGGAGTTGTGGGAGATACGCAGTATTTT	CASSFGGVVGDTQYF
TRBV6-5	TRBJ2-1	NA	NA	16	TGTGCCAGCAGTTACTCCCCAGAGGGGTGGTACAATGAGCAGTTCTTC	CASSYSPEGWYNEQFF
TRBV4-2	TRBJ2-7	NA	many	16	TGTGCCAGCAGCTACAACACACAAGGGGTGGTTGACGAGCAGTACTTC	CASSYNTQGVVDEQYF
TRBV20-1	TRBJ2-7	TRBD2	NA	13	TGCAGTGCTAGCCCGAGCGGGACCTTCGAGCAGTACTTC	CSASPSGTFEQYF
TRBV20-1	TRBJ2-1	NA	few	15	TGCAGTGCTAGTAGGCCCTCACTAAACTACAATGAGCAGTTCTTC	CSASRPSLNYNEQFF
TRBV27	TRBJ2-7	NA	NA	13	TGTGCCAGCAGTTCTAACAGGGATCGGGAGCAGTACTTC	CASSSNRDREQYF
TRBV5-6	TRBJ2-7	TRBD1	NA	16	TGTGCCAGCAGCCCAATGGGACAGGGGGCCTCCTACGAGCAGTACTTC	CASSPMGQGASYEQYF
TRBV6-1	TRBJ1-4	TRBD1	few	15	TGTGCCAGCACCTCACTTAGGGACAGGGACGAAAAACTGTTTTTT	CASTSLRDRDEKLFF
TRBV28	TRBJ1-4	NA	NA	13	TGTGCCAGCAGTTTATACAGTAATGAAAAACTGTTTTTT	CASSLYSNEKLFF
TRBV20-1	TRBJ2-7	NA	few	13	TGCAGTGCGTGGCGGGACAACTCCTACGAGCAGTACTTC	CSAWRDNSYEQYF
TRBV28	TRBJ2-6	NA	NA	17	TGTGCCAGCAGACCGGACAGACCGATCGCTGGGGCCAACGTCCTGACTTTC	CASRPDRPIAGANVLTF